This entry lists 23 T cell receptor beta chains sequenced from one sample in a study of blood T cell repertoires in COVID-19. Assay used: immunoSEQ multiplex PCR; TCRdb lists only in-frame clones, some missing. This sample has about 80,000 clones, with about 80% found just once. The sample comprised peripheral blood. The receptors were sampled from a man aged 50 to 59 with active or convalescent COVID-19.

The chain has TRBV3-1 (or the pseudogene TRBV3-2) and TRBJ2-4, with TRBD2 matching over 7 bases. Per germline, CDR1 LGHDT and CDR2 YNNKEL (reference sequence). CDR3 length: 18 residues. V lost 0 bases, J lost 2 bases, and 10 bases stayed unmatched. CDR3 sequence: CASSQDWSGASSKNIQYF. CDR3 in DNA: TGTGCCAGCAGCCAAGATTGGAGCGGGGCCTCCTCCAAAAACATTCAGTACTTC.

This clone was detected only once. The J gene is TRBJ1-4, the V gene TRBV7-4, with D tentatively TRBD1 (6 bases). The V and J ends lost 0 bases and 7 bases respectively, with 15 bases between them. Germline CDR1 SGHVT, CDR2 SQSDAQ. This CDR3 region has 16 residues. CDR3 in amino acids: CASSLALGACGEKLFF. The CDR3 DNA follows: TGTGCCAGCAGCTTAGCGCTGGGGGCATGTGGTGAAAAACTGTTTTTT.

The V call is TRBV2, the J call TRBJ2-7; D gene unclear. The V and J ends lost 5 bases and 0 bases respectively, with 2 bases between them. The CDR3 covers 11 residues. Germline V gene data show CDR1 as SNHLY and CDR2 as FYNNEI. In DNA form, the CDR3 reads TGTGCCAGCAGTTACTCCTACGAGCAGTACTTC. As protein: CASSYSYEQYF. Variable domain in full (rest from reference TRBV2 and TRBJ2-7): EPEVTQTPSHQVTQMGQEVILRCVPISNHLYFYWYRQILGQKVEFLVSFYNNEISEKSEIFDDQFSVERPDGSNFTLKIRSTKLEDSAMYFCASSYSYEQYFGPGTRLTVT.

This clone came up once. The chain uses TRBV6-5 and TRBJ1-1; D is possibly TRBD1 (6 bases). The CDR3 has 15 amino acids. Germline CDR1 is MNHEY and CDR2 is SVGAGI. V was pared by 7 bases and J by 5 bases, with 20 bases between. The CDR3 bases are TGTGCCAGCATCCGGGGGGGGCAGGGTCGGACTGAAGCTTTCTTT. Translating it yields CASIRGGQGRTEAFF.

This rearrangement joins TRBV7-9 to TRBJ2-7; 9 bases map to TRBD2. The CDR3 extends over 16 amino acids. Losses at the gene ends were 5 bases for V and 2 bases for J; bases not matched to a gene: 10. The V gene's germline CDR1 is SEHNR and CDR2 FQNEAQ (reference sequence). CDR3 bases: TGTGCCAGCAGCCCTGGGACTAGCCGATATCCCTACGAGCAGTACTTC. It yields the protein CASSPGTSRYPYEQYF.

The V gene is TRBV28, the J gene TRBJ2-5; TRBD2 matches at 8 bases. The CDR3 extends over 15 amino acids. Trimming removed 1 base from V and 3 bases from J; junction bases left unmatched: 4. The germline V gene encodes CDR1 MDHEN and CDR2 SYDVKM. The CDR3 here is CASSLLYGGEETQYF. In DNA, the CDR3 is TGTGCCAGCAGTTTATTATACGGGGGGGAAGAGACCCAGTACTTC. The full variable domain, completed using reference TRBV28 and TRBJ2-5, is DVKVTQSSRYLVKRTGEKVFLECVQDMDHENMFWYRQDPGLGLRLIYFSYDVKMKEKGDIPEGYSVSREKKERFSLILESASTNQTSMYLCASSLLYGGEETQYFGPGTRLLVL.

Note on this clone: The identical CDR3 is also encoded by other nucleotide sequences in the sample. This chain uses TRBV19 with TRBJ1-1; D remains unclear. Trimming removed 1 base from V and 1 base from J, with 4 bases in between. The CDR3 has 13 amino acids. CDR1 is LNHDA, CDR2 SQIVND, per germline (reference sequence). The CDR3 DNA is TGTGCCAGTAGTATAGGACAGAACACTGAAGCTTTCTTT. Protein: CASSIGQNTEAFF.

The genes are TRBV4-1 and TRBJ2-2; TRBD2 might be the D (6 bases). The CDR3 contains 17 residues. In germline, CDR1 is MGHRA, CDR2 YSYEKL. Trimming pared 5 bases from V and 5 bases from J, leaving 21 bases between. DNA for the CDR3: TGCGCCAGCAGCACGACTAGTGTGGGGAGAGATACCGGGGAGCTGTTTTTT. Translated, it gives CASSTTSVGRDTGELFF.

The CDR3 coding sequence is TGCGCCAGCAGCCAGATACATGCAACAGGGGGCAATCAGCCCCAGCATTTT. Protein sequence: CASSQIHATGGNQPQHF. The genes are TRBV4-3 and TRBJ1-5; 7 bases are a match to TRBD1. V shed 3 bases and J 2 bases; nucleotides not matched to a gene: 10. CDR1 is LGHNA and CDR2 is YSLEER in the germline V gene. CDR3 length: 17 residues.

V gene TRBV3-1 (or the pseudogene TRBV3-2) combines with J gene TRBJ1-6; the D gene is possibly TRBD1 (6 bases). Germline V gene data show CDR1 as LGHDT and CDR2 as YNNKEL (reference sequence). This CDR3 is 14 amino acids long. V lost 5 bases and J lost 9, with 14 bases in between. In DNA form, the CDR3 reads TGTGCCAGCAGCAACCGGGACATTACTTCACCCCTCCACTTT. Translated: CASSNRDITSPLHF.

This chain joins TRBV27 and TRBJ1-4; no definite D call. The V gene lost 5 bases and the J gene lost 7 bases, with 14 bases spanning the gap. The germline gives CDR1 MNHEY, CDR2 SMNVEV (reference sequence). The CDR3 spans 14 residues. CDR3 loop: CASSPGRGGEKLFF. CDR3 sequence (DNA): TGTGCCAGCAGTCCTGGTCGGGGAGGTGAAAAACTGTTTTTT.

The CDR3 loop reads CASSQGGSTHNSPLHF. The CDR3 nucleotides are TGTGCCAGCAGCCAAGGGGGCAGTACTCACAATTCACCCCTCCACTTT. The rearrangement joins TRBV3-1 (or the pseudogene TRBV3-2) to TRBJ1-6; a weak D match, TRBD1 (5 bases). The CDR3 is 16 amino acids. CDR1 and CDR2 from the germline V gene are LGHDT and YNNKEL (reference sequence). V dropped 1 base and J dropped 7 bases, with 14 bases sitting between them.

The gene calls are TRBV29-1 and TRBJ1-2; 10 positions agree with TRBD1. Per germline, CDR1 SQVTM and CDR2 ANQGSEA. The CDR3 has 14 amino acids. V dropped 5 bases and J dropped 1; count of bases not matched to a gene: 4. CDR3 sequence reads: CSVWDRGGNYGYTF. The CDR3, as DNA: TGCAGCGTTTGGGACAGGGGAGGTAACTATGGCTACACCTTC.

This clone was observed a few times. The chain links TRBV2 to TRBJ1-4; D gene uncertain. From germline, CDR1 is SNHLY and CDR2 FYNNEI. The germline V and J ends were trimmed by 10 bases and 4 bases, with 19 bases remaining between them. CDR3 length: 15 residues. CDR3 DNA sequence: TGTGCCACCCAAAAGAGACTACAGTTTAATGAAAAACTGTTTTTT. Translating gives CATQKRLQFNEKLFF.

This clone has only a few counts. The DNA of the CDR3 is TGCGCCAGCAGCCAAGTCCCTAGCGAAGTCACCGGGGAGCTGTTTTTT. Residues: CASSQVPSEVTGELFF. This sequence joins TRBV4-1 and TRBJ2-2; weak D call: TRBD2 (6 bases). Germline CDR1 reads MGHRA; CDR2 reads YSYEKL. The length of the CDR3 is 16 residues. Trimming took off 1 base at V and 4 bases at J, with 13 bases between the two ends.

The table lists this clone with a count of one. The chain couples TRBV7-2 to TRBJ1-2, with D uncertain. The CDR3 covers 15 residues. V lost 2 bases and J lost 7, with 17 bases in between. CDR1 SGHTA and CDR2 FQGNSA come from the germline V gene. The CDR3 DNA follows: TGTGCCAGCAGCTTAAGGGAGGGCAAATCGGCTGGCTACACCTTC. Amino acids: CASSLREGKSAGYTF.

The chain joins TRBV19 to TRBJ1-5; tentative D call: TRBD1 (6 bases). There are 15 residues in the CDR3. V was cut by 5 bases and J by 7 bases, with 18 bases left in between. CDR1 and CDR2 from the germline V gene are LNHDA and SQIVND (reference sequence). CDR3 nucleotide sequence: TGTGCCAGTAGTGCCCGGGGGGGCCGTGGGCAGCCCCAGCATTTT. Amino acid sequence: CASSARGGRGQPQHF.

This chain joins TRBV4-3 and TRBJ2-3, with D perhaps matching TRBD1 (6 bases). V was trimmed by 3 bases and J by 3 bases, leaving 19 bases between them. The CDR3 contains 17 residues. Germline assignment: CDR1 LGHNA and CDR2 YSLEER. The CDR3 is CASSHLGQRPGTDTQYF. The DNA for the CDR3 is TGCGCCAGCAGCCACCTCGGACAGCGCCCGGGGACAGATACGCAGTATTTT.

The V call is TRBV7-3, the J call TRBJ1-1; D is unclear. This CDR3 is built from 15 residues. Germline V gene data show CDR1 as SGHTA and CDR2 as FQGTGA. Deletions cut 0 bases from V and 0 bases from J, with 8 bases between. CDR3 nucleotides: TGTGCCAGCAGCTTAACGGTACAGCTGAACACTGAAGCTTTCTTT. Translated: CASSLTVQLNTEAFF.

This clone has a single count. This chain connects TRBV7-2 to TRBJ2-7; 7 bases line up with TRBD2. Unmatched junction bases numbered 5, after V lost 5 bases and J lost 4 bases. CDR3 length equals 13 residues. From germline, CDR1 is SGHTA and CDR2 FQGNSA. The CDR3 DNA reads as TGTGCCAGCAGCCTATCACTAGCGTACGAGCAGTACTTC. Amino acid sequence: CASSLSLAYEQYF.

The gene calls are TRBV5-1 and TRBJ2-2, with 8 bases aligning to TRBD2. Trimming cost V 3 bases and J 6 bases; bases outside gene matches: 4. CDR1 SGHRS and CDR2 YFSETQ come from the germline V gene. The CDR3 sequence is 14 residues long. CDR3 nucleotides: TGCGCCAGCAGCTCGGGACTAGAGGCCGGGGAGCTGTTTTTT. It encodes CASSSGLEAGELFF.

This CDR3 reads CASSLGLRDQETQYF. The DNA for the CDR3 is TGTGCCAGCAGCTTAGGGCTTCGGGACCAAGAGACCCAGTACTTC. J is TRBJ2-5 and V is TRBV7-6; the D is unclear. CDR1 is SGHVS, CDR2 FNYEAQ, per germline. Trimming pared 1 base from V and 0 bases from J, leaving 9 bases between. The CDR3 spans 15 residues.

The sample holds one count of this clone. The V call is TRBV7-6, the J call TRBJ1-3, with TRBD1 matching over 9 bases. The V gene end was trimmed by 3 bases and the J gene end by 1 base; junction bases not matched to a gene: 4. The CDR3 contains 16 residues. The germline V gene encodes CDR1 SGHVS and CDR2 FNYEAQ. Here the CDR3 reads CASSLDRGPSGNTIYF. For the CDR3, the DNA is TGTGCCAGCAGCTTGGACAGGGGCCCTTCTGGAAACACCATATATTTT.